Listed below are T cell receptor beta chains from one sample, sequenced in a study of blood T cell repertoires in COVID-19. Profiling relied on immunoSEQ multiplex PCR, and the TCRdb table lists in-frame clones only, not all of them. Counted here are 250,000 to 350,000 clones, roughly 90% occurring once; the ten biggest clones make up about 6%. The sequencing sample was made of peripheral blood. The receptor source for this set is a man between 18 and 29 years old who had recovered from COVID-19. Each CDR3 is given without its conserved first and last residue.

ASSLVVPAIASTTNEKLF TRBV7-8
ASSYRGARDGYT TRBV27
ASRRLAGGAYEQY TRBV27
ASSRNTGELF TRBV5-1
ASSLGSGEQY TRBV7-9
ASSPGQGGSPLH TRBV7-8
ASALEVGTEAF TRBV12-5
ASSQDWQAYEQY TRBV4-3
ASSVDRSDDEQY TRBV9
ASGRASTEAF TRBV12-5
ASRQGDYGYT TRBV6-5
ASSLGQSQETQY TRBV9
SGRFSGGYT TRBV20-1
SAGTTYEQY TRBV20-1
ASSASGGLNTEAF TRBV7-9
ASSSLGQGGDEQF TRBV11-2
ASSQETAGKNEQF TRBV4-1
ASSQVSGIWNSPLH TRBV3-1/TRBV3-2
ASSPGTLRYTQY TRBV6-2/TRBV6-3
ASSQGLAASYEQY TRBV4-2
ASSISAYRVSGELF TRBV19
ASSLFEGNTIY TRBV7-2
ASSIGRLQETQY TRBV6-5
ASSPLALPNYEQY TRBV6-5
ASSGKAIYGYT TRBV2
ASSYRAAKDEQY TRBV27
ASSLDYGGGGTDTQY TRBV7-2
ASSSALNYEQY TRBV19
ASSLQGITDTQY TRBV6-6
ASSLDRGSDEQY TRBV11-1
ASSGGTSGALNTGELF TRBV6-1
ASSVTSGSLTDTQY TRBV5-8
ASSPMDWGAYEQY TRBV5-5
ASSLIGQGRSNQPQH TRBV27
ASSISSGYYNEQF TRBV19
SARGGIEQF TRBV20-1
ASKEESSGNTIY TRBV19
ASSLGVMTRRKYEQY TRBV5-6